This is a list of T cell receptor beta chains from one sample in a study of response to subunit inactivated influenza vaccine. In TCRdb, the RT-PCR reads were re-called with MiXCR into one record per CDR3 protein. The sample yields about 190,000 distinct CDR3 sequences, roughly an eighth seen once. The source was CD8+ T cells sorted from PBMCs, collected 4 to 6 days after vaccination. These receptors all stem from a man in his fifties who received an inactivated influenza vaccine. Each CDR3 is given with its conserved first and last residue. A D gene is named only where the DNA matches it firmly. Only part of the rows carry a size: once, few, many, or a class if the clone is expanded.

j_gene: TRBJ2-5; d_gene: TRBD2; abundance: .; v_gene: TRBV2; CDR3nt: TGTGCCAGCAGGTGGAGCGGGGGGATCCAAGAGACCCAGTACTTC; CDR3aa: CASRWSGGIQETQYF
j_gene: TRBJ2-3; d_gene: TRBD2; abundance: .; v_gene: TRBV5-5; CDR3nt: TGTGCCAGCAGCTTGGGAGACCTACTAGCGGGGGGCACAGATACGCAGTATTTT; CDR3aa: CASSLGDLLAGGTDTQYF
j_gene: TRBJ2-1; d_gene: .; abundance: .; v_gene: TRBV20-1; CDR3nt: TGCAGTGCTAGAGAGGGACTCACGAGCTCCTACAATGAGCAGTTCTTC; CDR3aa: CSAREGLTSSYNEQFF
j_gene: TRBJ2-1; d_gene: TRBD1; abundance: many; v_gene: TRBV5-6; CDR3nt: TGTGCCAGCAGCCCATTGGACAGGGGAAACAATGAGCAGTTCTTC; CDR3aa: CASSPLDRGNNEQFF
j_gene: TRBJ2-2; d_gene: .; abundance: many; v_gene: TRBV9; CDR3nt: TGTGCCAGCAGCGTAGTGGGTGCCGGGGAGCTGTTTTTT; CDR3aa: CASSVVGAGELFF
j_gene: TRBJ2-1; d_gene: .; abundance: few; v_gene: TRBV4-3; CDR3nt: TGCGCCAGCAGCCAAGATCTGTGGACCGTGATCAATGAGCAGTTCTTC; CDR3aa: CASSQDLWTVINEQFF
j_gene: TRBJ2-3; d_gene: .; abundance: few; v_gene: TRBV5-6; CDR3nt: TGTGCCAGCAGCTTGGATCTAGCACCGCACACAGATACGCAGTATTTT; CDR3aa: CASSLDLAPHTDTQYF
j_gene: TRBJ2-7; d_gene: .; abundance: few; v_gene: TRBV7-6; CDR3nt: TGTGCCAGCAGCTTAGTCCCCAGGGGGGACGAGCAGTACTTC; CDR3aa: CASSLVPRGDEQYF
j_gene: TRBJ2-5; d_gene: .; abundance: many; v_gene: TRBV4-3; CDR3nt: TGCGCCAGCAGCCATTGGACAAACGGGGGAGAGACCCAGTACTTC; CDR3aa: CASSHWTNGGETQYF
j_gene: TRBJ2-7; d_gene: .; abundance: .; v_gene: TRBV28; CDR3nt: TGTGCCAGCAGTGCTTTGGTTGCGGGCTCCTACGAGCAGTACTTC; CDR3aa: CASSALVAGSYEQYF
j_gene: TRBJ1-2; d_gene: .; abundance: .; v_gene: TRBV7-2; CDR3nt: TGTGCCAGCAGCTTAGCGATAGGGGCTGGCTACACCTTC; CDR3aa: CASSLAIGAGYTF
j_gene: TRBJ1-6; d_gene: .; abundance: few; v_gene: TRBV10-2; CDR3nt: TGCGCCAGCAGGGAGGGCATCTATAATTCACCCCTCCACTTT; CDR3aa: CASREGIYNSPLHF
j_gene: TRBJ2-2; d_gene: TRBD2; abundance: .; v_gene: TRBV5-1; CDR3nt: TGCGCCAGCGCCTTCACTAGCGGGAGGTACACCGGGGAGCTGTTTTTT; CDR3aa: CASAFTSGRYTGELFF
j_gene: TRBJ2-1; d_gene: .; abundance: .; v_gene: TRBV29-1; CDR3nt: TGCAGCGTTGAGGGCGGGAATGAGCAGTTCTTC; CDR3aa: CSVEGGNEQFF
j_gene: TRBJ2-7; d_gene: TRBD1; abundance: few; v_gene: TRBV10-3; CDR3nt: TGTGCCATCAGAGGGACAGACAGGGTCTACGAGCAGTACTTC; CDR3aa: CAIRGTDRVYEQYF
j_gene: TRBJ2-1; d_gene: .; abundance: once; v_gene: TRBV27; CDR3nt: TGTGCCAGCAGTTTAACGGGACCCTACTACAATGAGCAGTTCTTC; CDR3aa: CASSLTGPYYNEQFF
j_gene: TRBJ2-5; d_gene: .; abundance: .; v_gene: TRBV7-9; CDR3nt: TGTGCCAGCAGCTTGGACTCACGAGAGACCCAGTACTTC; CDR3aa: CASSLDSRETQYF
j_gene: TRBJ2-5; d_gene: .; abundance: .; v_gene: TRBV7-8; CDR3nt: TGTGCCAGCACCCAAGGGGGGTGGCGAGAGACCCAGTACTTC; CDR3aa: CASTQGGWRETQYF
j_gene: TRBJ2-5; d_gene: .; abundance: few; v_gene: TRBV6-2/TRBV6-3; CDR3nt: TGTGCCAGCAGTTACTCGTTTGGGGAAGGGGAGACCCAGTACTTC; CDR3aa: CASSYSFGEGETQYF
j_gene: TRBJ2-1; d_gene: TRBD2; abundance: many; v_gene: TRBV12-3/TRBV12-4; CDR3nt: TGTGCCAGCAGTTTTCTAGCGGGGGGGTACAATGAGCAGTTCTTC; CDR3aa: CASSFLAGGYNEQFF
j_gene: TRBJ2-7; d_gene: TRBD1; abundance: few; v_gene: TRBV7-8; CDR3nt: TGTGCCAGCAGCCCCACTGACAGGGAGTGGGACGAGCAGTACTTC; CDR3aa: CASSPTDREWDEQYF
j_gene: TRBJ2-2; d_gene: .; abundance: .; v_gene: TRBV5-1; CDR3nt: TGCGCCAGCAGCCGAGGGGTTTGGAACACCGGGGAGCTGTTTTTT; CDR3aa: CASSRGVWNTGELFF
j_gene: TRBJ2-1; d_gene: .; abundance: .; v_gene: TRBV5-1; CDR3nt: TGCGCCAGCAGCTTGTTAATCCGGGACGAGCAGTTCTTC; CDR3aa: CASSLLIRDEQFF
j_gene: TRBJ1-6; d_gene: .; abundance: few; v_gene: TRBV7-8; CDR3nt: TGTGCCAGCAGCTTAGCGGGTTTAGATTGGGACACAAGGGCTAATTCACCCCTCCACTTT; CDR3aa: CASSLAGLDWDTRANSPLHF
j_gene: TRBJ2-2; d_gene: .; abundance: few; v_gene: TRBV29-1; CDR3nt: TGCAGCGGAATGGGAGAAGCCGGGGAGCTGTTTTTT; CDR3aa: CSGMGEAGELFF
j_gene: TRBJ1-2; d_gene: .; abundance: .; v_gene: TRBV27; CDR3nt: TGTGCCAGCAGTTTATTACCTCACAGGACCCCTGGCTATGGCTACACCTTC; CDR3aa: CASSLLPHRTPGYGYTF
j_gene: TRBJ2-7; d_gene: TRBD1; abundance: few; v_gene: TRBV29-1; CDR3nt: TGCAGCGTTGAAGATGGACAGGGCCCATCCTACGAGCAGTACTTC; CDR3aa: CSVEDGQGPSYEQYF
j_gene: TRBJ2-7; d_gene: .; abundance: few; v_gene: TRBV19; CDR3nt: TGTGCCAGTAGTATTTATCCCGGACTGGACTACGAGCAGTACTTC; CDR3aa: CASSIYPGLDYEQYF
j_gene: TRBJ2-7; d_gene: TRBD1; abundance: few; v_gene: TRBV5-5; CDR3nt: TGTGCCAGCAGCTTTGCCCCAGAGGGGGCTGACACCTACGAGCAGTACTTC; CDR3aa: CASSFAPEGADTYEQYF
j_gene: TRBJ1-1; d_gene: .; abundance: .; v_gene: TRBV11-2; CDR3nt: TGTGCCAGCAGCTTAGAAGTCGATGTGGAGCCGGCTTTCTTT; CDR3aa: CASSLEVDVEPAFF
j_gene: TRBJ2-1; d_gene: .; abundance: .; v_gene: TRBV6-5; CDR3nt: TGTGCCAGCAGTTACCTCGGCCCCTACAATGAGCAGTTCTTC; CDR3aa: CASSYLGPYNEQFF
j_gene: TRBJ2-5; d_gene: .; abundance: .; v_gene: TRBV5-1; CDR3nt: TGCGCCAGCAGTCCCTATCGACCGGCAGAGACCCAGTACTTC; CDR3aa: CASSPYRPAETQYF
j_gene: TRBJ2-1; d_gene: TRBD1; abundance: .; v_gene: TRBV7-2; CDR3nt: TGTGCCAGCAGCCCATCTCCGGGACAGACGGGAATGAATGAGCAGTTCTTC; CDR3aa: CASSPSPGQTGMNEQFF